This TCR beta chain derives from a study of cytomegalovirus exposure and HLA in healthy donors. Overall study results and limits: Presence/absence analyses assumed roughly uniform sequencing depth across donors, which may not hold.

Remarks on this clone: Its antigen is still unknown.

Healthy bone marrow donors supplied every sample. Primers for the PCR totalled 60 Vbeta and 13 Jbeta. TCRdb's table, derived via immunoSEQ multiplex PCR, lists solely in-frame clones and lacks some. There are fewer than 200,000 clones in the sample; 75% to 85% occur only once, and around 1.2% lies in the top ten. Sequencing used PBMCs. This receptor was identified in a girl aged 2 to 9 in good health and CMV-seropositive.

CDR3 sequence reads: CASSLVGSQIAKNIQYF. CDR3 bases: TGTGCCAGCAGCTTGGTGGGTAGCCAAATAGCCAAAAACATTCAGTACTTC. This rearrangement joins TRBV5-4 to TRBJ2-4; D is unclear. Trimming took 0 bases from V and 0 from J, leaving 13 bases between them. CDR3 length equals 17 residues. The germline gives CDR1 SGHNT, CDR2 YYREEE (reference sequence).